This T cell receptor (beta chain) was recovered during a study of blood T cell repertoires in COVID-19. Study-level background: Acute and convalescent COVID-19 samples came from the United States, Italy and Spain. Sources were T cells, B-cell-depleted T cells, or PBMCs; the material itself was cDNA or gDNA.

Authors' processing steps: Reference gene primer amplification gave estimated nucleated cell counts. Libraries were prepared by immunoSEQ multiplex PCR; TCRdb keeps only in-frame clonotypes and omits some of them. The V and J calls and clone size are taken from that table; D and trimming were inferred from the DNA. The sample has some 190,000 clones, 70% to 90% seen once. The CDR3 loop spans 15 amino acids. The germline V and J ends were trimmed by 5 bases and 3 bases, with 13 bases remaining between them. CDR1 and CDR2 from the germline V gene are MNHEY and SVGEGT. The rearrangement links TRBV6-2 or TRBV6-3 to TRBJ2-2; maybe TRBD1 (6 bases). The sequencing sample was made of peripheral blood. This clonotype was sampled from a woman between 40 and 50 years old who had recovered from COVID-19. DNA of the CDR3: TGTGCCAGCAGTAACCCAGGGGTGGACACCGGGGAGCTGTTTTTT. Translated, it gives CASSNPGVDTGELFF.